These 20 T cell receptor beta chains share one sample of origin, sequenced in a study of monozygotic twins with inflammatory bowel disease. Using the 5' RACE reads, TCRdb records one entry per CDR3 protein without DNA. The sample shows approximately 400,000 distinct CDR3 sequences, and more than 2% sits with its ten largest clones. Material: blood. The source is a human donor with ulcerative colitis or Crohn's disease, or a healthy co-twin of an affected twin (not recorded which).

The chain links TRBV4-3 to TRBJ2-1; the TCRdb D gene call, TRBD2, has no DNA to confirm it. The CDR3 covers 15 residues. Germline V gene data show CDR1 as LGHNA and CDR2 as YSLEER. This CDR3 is CASSQDSRRENEQFF.

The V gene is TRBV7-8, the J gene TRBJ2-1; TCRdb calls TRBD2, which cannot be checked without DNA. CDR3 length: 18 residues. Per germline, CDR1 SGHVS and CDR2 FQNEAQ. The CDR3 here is CASSLGRRTSGSSREQFF.

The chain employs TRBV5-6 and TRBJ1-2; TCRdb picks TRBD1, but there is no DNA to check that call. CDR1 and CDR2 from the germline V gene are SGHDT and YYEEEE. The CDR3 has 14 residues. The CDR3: CASSLPDRGWGYTF.

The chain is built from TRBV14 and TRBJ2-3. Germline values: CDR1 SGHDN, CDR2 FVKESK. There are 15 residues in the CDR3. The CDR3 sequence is CASSQVNTRTDTQYF.

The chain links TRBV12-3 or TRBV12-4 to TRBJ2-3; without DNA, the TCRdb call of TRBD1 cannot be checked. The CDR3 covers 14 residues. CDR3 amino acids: CASSLWGYTDTQYF.

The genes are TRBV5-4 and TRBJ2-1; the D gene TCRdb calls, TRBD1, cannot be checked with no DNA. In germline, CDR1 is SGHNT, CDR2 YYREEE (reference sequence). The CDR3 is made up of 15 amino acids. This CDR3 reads CASSLRASHLNEQFF.

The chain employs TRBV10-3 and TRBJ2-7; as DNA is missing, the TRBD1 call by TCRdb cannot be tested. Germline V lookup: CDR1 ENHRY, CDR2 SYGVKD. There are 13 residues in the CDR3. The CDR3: CAISFTGLYEQYF.

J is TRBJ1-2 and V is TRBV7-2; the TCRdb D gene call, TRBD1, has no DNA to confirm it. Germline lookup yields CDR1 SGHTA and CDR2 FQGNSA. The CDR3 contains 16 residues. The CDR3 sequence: CASSLGGADRVYGYTF. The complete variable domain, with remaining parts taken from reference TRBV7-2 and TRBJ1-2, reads GAGVSQSPSNKVTEKGKDVELRCDPISGHTALYWYRQSLGQGLEFLIYFQGNSAPDKSGLPSDRFSAERTGGSVSTLTIQRTQQEDSAVYLCASSLGGADRVYGYTFGSGTRLTVV.

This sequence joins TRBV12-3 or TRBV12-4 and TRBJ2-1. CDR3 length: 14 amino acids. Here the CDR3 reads CASSQLGSYNEQFF.

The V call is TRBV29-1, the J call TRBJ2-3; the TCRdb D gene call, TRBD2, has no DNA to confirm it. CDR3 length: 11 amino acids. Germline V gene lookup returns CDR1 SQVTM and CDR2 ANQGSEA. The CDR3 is CSVSGRDTQYF.

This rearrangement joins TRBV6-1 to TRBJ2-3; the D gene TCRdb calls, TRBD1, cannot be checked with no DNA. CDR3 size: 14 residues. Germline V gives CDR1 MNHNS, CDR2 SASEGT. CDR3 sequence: CASSAPGGLTEQYF.

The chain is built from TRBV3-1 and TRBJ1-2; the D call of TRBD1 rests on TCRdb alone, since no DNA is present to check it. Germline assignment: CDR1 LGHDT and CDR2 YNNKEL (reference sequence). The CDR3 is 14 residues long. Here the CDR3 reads CASSPNPGPYGYTF.

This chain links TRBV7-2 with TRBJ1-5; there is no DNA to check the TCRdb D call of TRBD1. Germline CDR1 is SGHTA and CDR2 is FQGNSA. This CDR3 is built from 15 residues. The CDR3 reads CASSLEGASNQPQHF.

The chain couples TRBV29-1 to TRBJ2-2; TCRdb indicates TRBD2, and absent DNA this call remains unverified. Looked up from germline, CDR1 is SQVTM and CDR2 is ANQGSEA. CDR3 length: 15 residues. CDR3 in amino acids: CSVRLEGGLSGELFF.

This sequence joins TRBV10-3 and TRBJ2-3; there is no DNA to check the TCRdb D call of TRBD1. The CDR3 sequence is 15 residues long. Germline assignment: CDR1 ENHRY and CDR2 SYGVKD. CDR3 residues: CAISDPGANTDTQYF.

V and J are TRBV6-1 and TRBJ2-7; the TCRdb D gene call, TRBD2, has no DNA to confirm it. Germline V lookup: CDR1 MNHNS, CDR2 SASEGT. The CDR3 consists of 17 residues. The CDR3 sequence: CASSRSLSGSSSYEQYF.

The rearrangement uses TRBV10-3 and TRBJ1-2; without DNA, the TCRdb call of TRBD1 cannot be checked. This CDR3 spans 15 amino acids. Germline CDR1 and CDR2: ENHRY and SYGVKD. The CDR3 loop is CAVAKGGQGNYGYTF.

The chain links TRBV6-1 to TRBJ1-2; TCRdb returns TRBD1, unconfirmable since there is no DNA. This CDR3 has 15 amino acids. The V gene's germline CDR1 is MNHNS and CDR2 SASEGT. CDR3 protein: CASRRKGPAYYGYTF.

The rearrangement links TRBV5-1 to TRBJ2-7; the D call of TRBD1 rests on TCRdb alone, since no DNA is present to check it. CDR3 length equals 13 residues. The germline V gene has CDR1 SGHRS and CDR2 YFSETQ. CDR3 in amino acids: CASSLESGYQQYF.

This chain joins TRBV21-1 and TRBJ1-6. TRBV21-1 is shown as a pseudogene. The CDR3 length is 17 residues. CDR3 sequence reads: CASSKAGHQKDNSPLHF.